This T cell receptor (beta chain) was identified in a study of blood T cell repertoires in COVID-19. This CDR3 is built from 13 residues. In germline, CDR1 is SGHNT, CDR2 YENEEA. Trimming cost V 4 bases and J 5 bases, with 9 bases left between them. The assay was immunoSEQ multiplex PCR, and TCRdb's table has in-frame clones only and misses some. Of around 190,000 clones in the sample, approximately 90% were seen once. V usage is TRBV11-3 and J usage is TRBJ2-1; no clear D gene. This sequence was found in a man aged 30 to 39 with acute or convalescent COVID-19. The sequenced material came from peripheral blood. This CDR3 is CASSWARNNEQFF. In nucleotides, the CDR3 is TGTGCCAGCAGCTGGGCCAGAAACAATGAGCAGTTCTTC.